This T cell receptor beta chain stems from a study of STAT5B mutations in CD4+ large granular lymphocyte leukemia. Measured with immunoSEQ multiplex PCR; TCRdb has only the in-frame clones, and not every one. This table has about 45,000 clones, around 86% appearing once. V dropped 1 base and J dropped 6; count of bases not matched to a gene: 8. Germline CDR1 is SGHNT and CDR2 is YYREEE (reference sequence). The CDR3 sequence is 15 residues long. Sequenced input: CD4+ T cells from blood buffy coats. The origin of this receptor is a human donor in good health. This chain connects TRBV5-4 to TRBJ1-1, with 8 bases fitting TRBD1. In DNA form, the CDR3 reads TGTGCCAGCAGCTTGTTGGCAGGGGGCGGCCCTGAAGCTTTCTTT. It encodes CASSLLAGGGPEAFF.